The T cell receptor (beta chain) under discussion was sequenced for a study of identical twins. One entry per CDR3 protein results from TCRdb running MiXCR on the 5' RACE reads. This sample carries roughly 770,000 distinct CDR3 sequences, 15% to 20% of them seen once, and the ten largest clones take over 10%. The data also belong to a second study, concerning T cells expressing NK-cell markers. That work contributes: Of eight sequenced donors, seven were HCMV-seropositive and one HCMV-seronegative. In several experiments, sorting was restricted to alpha-beta TCR T cells by an anti-gamma-delta TCR antibody.

The specimen sequenced was PBMCs. This TCR was recovered from a woman in her late teens or twenties in good health.

In DNA, the CDR3 is TGTGCCAGCAGCTGGCGGGGGGGTTCATCGGAGACCCAGTACTTC. It specifies CASSWRGGSSETQYF. This sequence joins TRBV7-8 and TRBJ2-5, with TRBD2 matching over 9 bases. This CDR3 comprises 15 residues. With 4 bases clipped from V and 5 bases from J, the junction kept 8 bases outside the gene matches. Germline CDR1 and CDR2: SGHVS and FQNEAQ.